This paragraph reports one T cell receptor (beta chain). No antigen is known for it. The source of the sample is a study of cytomegalovirus exposure and HLA in healthy donors. General observations from the study: Analyzed later, association rates of TCRs varied across HLA loci, with DRB1 most and HLA-C fewest. Excluded were some V segments that proved indistinguishable, including TRBV6-2 and TRBV6-3. A link between a missense DCLRE1C variant and TCR beta V- and J-gene trimming emerged from a later analysis.

Researchers ran the PCR with 60 Vbeta and 13 Jbeta primers. Sequenced by immunoSEQ multiplex PCR; TCRdb stores in-frame clones only, minus some. The sample records some 100,000 clones, 79% being singletons. As for the donors, each was a healthy bone marrow donor. Per the germline V gene, CDR1 is SGHVS and CDR2 is FQNEAQ. V shed 1 base and J shed 12 bases, with 10 bases lying between them. The CDR3 consists of 12 residues. The V gene is TRBV7-8, the J gene TRBJ2-1, with TRBD2 as a possible D gene (5 bases). The sequenced sample consisted of PBMCs. The sequence was obtained from a female donor in good health and CMV-seropositive. The CDR3 DNA follows: TGTGCCAGCAGCTTAGTCAGTGGAGGGCAGTTCTTC. Its protein product is CASSLVSGGQFF.